The 5 T cell receptor beta chains reported below all come from one sample, sequenced in a study of T cells in Graves' hyperthyroidism and ophthalmopathy. Amplification of TCR beta CDR3 regions was performed using RNA transcripts as template. The HTBI set primed first-round TCR CDR3 RT-PCR. One entry per CDR3 protein results from TCRdb running MiXCR on the multiplex PCR reads. This sample yields over 650,000 distinct CDR3 sequences, of which about 15% are seen a single time; over 7.5% belongs to the top ten. Sequencing was done on a sample of blood. The receptors originated from a man aged 18-30 years with Graves' hyperthyroidism.

The genes are TRBV20-1 and TRBJ1-2; D is undetermined. Germline V gives CDR1 DFQATT, CDR2 SNEGSKA (reference sequence). The length of the CDR3 is 14 residues. V was shortened by 5 bases and J by 4 bases, with 17 bases between the two germline ends. The CDR3 is CSARQSTFSYGYTF. The CDR3 bases are TGCAGTGCTCGTCAGAGTACCTTCTCCTATGGCTACACCTTC.

This clonotype was recorded many times. J is TRBJ2-1 and V is TRBV7-2; D might be TRBD1 or TRBD2, each matching 5 bases. The CDR3 has 19 amino acids. Trimming took 5 bases from V and 3 from J, leaving 26 bases between them. The germline V gene has CDR1 SGHTA and CDR2 FQGNSA. The DNA for the CDR3 is TGTGCCAGCAGCCCGGGGCGGTTAGGGTCCCAGGCCTTCTACAATGAGCAGTTCTTC. It yields the protein CASSPGRLGSQAFYNEQFF.

This clonotype was detected many times. This chain joins TRBV11-3 and TRBJ1-3, with D hard to call. The CDR3 sequence is 15 residues long. Germline V gene data show CDR1 as SGHNT and CDR2 as YENEEA. Trimming shortened V by 5 bases and J by 0 bases, and 11 bases separated the two germline ends. The CDR3 DNA follows: TGTGCCAGCAGCGCGATGGGAAGCTCTGGAAACACCATATATTTT. This translates into CASSAMGSSGNTIYF.

About this clonotype itself: A single base separates this from a much larger clone, so it may be a read error. The chain uses TRBV30 and TRBJ2-7; D is unresolved. V dropped 5 bases and J dropped 5 bases, with 16 bases sitting between them. The CDR3 runs 13 residues. Per germline, CDR1 GTSNPN and CDR2 SVGIG (reference sequence). CDR3 coding DNA: TGTGCCTGGGGTGACAAAGGGTTCGACGAGCAGTACTTC. This sequence encodes CAWGDKGFDEQYF.

The gene calls are TRBV6-2 or TRBV6-3 and TRBJ1-3; the D gene is possibly TRBD1 (6 bases). CDR1 is MNHEY and CDR2 is SVGEGT in the germline V gene. The CDR3 is 13 amino acids. Trimming cost V 6 bases and J 3 bases, with 9 bases left between them. CDR3 sequence: CASSRTDGNTIYF. CDR3 coding DNA: TGTGCCAGCAGCCGGACAGATGGAAACACCATATATTTT.